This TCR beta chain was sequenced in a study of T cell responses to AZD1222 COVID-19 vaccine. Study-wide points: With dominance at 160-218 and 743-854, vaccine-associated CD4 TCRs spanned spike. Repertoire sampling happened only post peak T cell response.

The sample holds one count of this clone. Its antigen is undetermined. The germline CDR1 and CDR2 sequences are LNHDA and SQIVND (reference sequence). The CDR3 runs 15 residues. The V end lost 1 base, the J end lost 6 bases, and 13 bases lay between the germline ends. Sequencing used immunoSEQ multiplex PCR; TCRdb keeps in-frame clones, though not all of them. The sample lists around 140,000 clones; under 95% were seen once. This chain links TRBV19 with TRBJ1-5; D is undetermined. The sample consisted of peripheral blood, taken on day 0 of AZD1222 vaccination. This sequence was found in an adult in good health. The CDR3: CASSIGPMGFQPQHF. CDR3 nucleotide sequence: TGTGCCAGTAGTATAGGTCCAATGGGGTTTCAGCCCCAGCATTTT.